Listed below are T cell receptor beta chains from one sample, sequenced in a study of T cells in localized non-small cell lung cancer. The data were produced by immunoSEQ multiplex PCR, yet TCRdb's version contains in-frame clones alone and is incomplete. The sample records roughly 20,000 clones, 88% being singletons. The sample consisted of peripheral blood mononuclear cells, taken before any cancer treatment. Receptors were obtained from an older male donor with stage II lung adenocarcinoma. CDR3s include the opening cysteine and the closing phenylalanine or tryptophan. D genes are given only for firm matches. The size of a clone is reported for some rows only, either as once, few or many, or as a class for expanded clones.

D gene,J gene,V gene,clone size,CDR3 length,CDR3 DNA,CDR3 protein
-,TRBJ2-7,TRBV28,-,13,TGTGCCAGTGAACGGGACTGGCTTTACGAGCAGTACTTC,CASERDWLYEQYF
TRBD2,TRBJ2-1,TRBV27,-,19,TGTGCCAGCAGTACGTCCCTGAGGTCCGGGACTAGCGGGAGCACTGAGCAGTTCTTC,CASSTSLRSGTSGSTEQFF
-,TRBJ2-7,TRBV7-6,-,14,TGTGCCAGCAGCTTAGGGCCCCGGCTCCACGAGCAGTACTTC,CASSLGPRLHEQYF
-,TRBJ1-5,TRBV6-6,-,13,TGTGCCAGCAGCCAAGTGTTGGGGCAGCCCCAGCATTTT,CASSQVLGQPQHF
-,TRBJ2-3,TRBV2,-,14,TGTGCCAGCAGGCAAGACAGCTACACAGATACGCAGTATTTT,CASRQDSYTDTQYF
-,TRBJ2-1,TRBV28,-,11,TGTGCCAGCAGTTTATACAATGAGCAGTTCTTC,CASSLYNEQFF
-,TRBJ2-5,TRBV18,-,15,TGTGCCAGCTCACCCCGTTTCGGGGTAGGGGAGACCCAGTACTTC,CASSPRFGVGETQYF
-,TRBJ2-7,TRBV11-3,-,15,TGTGCCAGCAGCTCCCTTTCGGACGGAACCTACGAGCAGTACTTC,CASSSLSDGTYEQYF
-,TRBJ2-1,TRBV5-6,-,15,TGTGCCAGCAGCTTAGGGAGCAGGGTTAGCAATGAGCAGTTCTTC,CASSLGSRVSNEQFF
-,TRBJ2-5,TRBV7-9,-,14,TGTGCCAGCAGTCAGCAGGTGCTACAAGAGACCCAGTACTTC,CASSQQVLQETQYF
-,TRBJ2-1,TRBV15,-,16,TGTGCCACCAGCAGAGATATTAACCCAAGCTACAATGAGCAGTTCTTC,CATSRDINPSYNEQFF
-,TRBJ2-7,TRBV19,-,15,TGTGCCAGTAGTTCAGGGCAGGGCCCCTTCTACGAGCAGTACTTC,CASSSGQGPFYEQYF
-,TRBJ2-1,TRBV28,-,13,TGTGCCAGCAGTTACGGACTTTTTAATGAGCAGTTCTTC,CASSYGLFNEQFF
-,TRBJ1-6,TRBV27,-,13,TGTGCCAGCAGTAGGACCAGGGCTTCACCCCTCCACTTT,CASSRTRASPLHF
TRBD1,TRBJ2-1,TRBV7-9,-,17,TGTGCCAGCAGCGACCCTACAGGGGGGAGCTCCTACAATGAGCAGTTCTTC,CASSDPTGGSSYNEQFF
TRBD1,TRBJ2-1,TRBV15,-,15,TGTGCCACCAGCAGATCGGGGACAGGGTCGAATGAGCAGTTCTTC,CATSRSGTGSNEQFF
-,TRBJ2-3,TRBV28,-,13,TGTGCCAGCAGTTTAGGGAGTACAGATACGCAGTATTTT,CASSLGSTDTQYF
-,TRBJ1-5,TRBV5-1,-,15,TGCGCCAGCAGCGAGGGGACTGACGGCAATCAGCCCCAGCATTTT,CASSEGTDGNQPQHF
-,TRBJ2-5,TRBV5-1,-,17,TGCGCCAGCAGCTTGGGTCCCAGGTCCGACCTTAAAGAGACCCAGTACTTC,CASSLGPRSDLKETQYF
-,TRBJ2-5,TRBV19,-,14,TGTGCCAGTAGTATATTGGGGGGCCGGGAGACCCAGTACTTC,CASSILGGRETQYF
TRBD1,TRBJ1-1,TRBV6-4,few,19,TGTGCCAGCAGTGACCCTGACAACGGACAGGGGTTTTTGAACACTGAAGCTTTCTTT,CASSDPDNGQGFLNTEAFF
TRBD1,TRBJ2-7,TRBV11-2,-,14,TGTGCCAGCAGCTCAACAGGGGGACCCTACGAGCAGTACTTC,CASSSTGGPYEQYF
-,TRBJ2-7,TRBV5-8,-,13,TGTGCCAGCAGCCCCGGACGGGCGGGTGAGCAGTACTTC,CASSPGRAGEQYF
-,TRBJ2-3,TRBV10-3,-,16,TGTGCCATCAGTGAGTATAGTCCGGGAAGCACAGATACGCAGTATTTT,CAISEYSPGSTDTQYF
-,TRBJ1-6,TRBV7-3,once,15,TGTGCCAGCAGCCCAAACGGGGGTTCGGGTTCACCCCTCCACTTT,CASSPNGGSGSPLHF
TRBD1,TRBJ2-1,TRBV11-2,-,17,TGTGCCAGCAGCTTATTTAGGGGGCAACTAGGCTACAATGAGCAGTTCTTC,CASSLFRGQLGYNEQFF
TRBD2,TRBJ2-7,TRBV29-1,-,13,TGCAGCTTTACGGGACTAGCGGGCTACGAGCAGTACTTC,CSFTGLAGYEQYF
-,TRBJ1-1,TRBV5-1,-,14,TGCGCCAGCAGCCACGGAGCCCTTAACACTGAAGCTTTCTTT,CASSHGALNTEAFF
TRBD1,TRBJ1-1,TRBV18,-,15,TGTGCCAGCTCACCCCGGACAGGAATGGACACTGAAGCTTTCTTT,CASSPRTGMDTEAFF
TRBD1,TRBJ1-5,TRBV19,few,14,TGTGCCAGTAGTATCGACAGGGTGTACCAGCCCCAGCATTTT,CASSIDRVYQPQHF
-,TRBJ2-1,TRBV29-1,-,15,TGCAGCGTTACATCACTTAGGCTGTCCTACAATGAGCAGTTCTTC,CSVTSLRLSYNEQFF
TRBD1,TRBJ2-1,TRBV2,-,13,TGTGCCAGCAGTGGGGACAGTCCAGCTGAGCAGTTCTTC,CASSGDSPAEQFF
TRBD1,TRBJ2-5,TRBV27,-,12,TGTGCCACCGGGGACAGGGAAGAGACCCAGTACTTC,CATGDREETQYF
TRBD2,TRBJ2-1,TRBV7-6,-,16,TGTGCCAGCAGCTCTTTACTAGCGGGAGGGTCGAATGAGCAGTTCTTC,CASSSLLAGGSNEQFF
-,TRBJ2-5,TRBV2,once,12,TGTGCCAGCAGTGATCATTTCCAGACCCAGTACTTC,CASSDHFQTQYF
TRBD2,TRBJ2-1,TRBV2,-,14,TGTGCCAGCAGTAGGACTAGCGGACAGGATGAGCAGTTCTTC,CASSRTSGQDEQFF
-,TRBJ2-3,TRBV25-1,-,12,TGTGCCAGCGGTTCCTGGGGAGAGACGCAGTATTTT,CASGSWGETQYF
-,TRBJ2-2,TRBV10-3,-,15,TGTGCCATCATGGACATCGGGGGGCGCCCCGGGGAGCTGTTTTTT,CAIMDIGGRPGELFF
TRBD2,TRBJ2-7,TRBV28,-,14,TGTGCCAGCAGTATTGGGGGACTAGCGGGGGCTCGGGCCTTC,CASSIGGLAGARAF
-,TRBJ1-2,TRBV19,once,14,TGTGCCAGTAGTACCCACAGGGCAAACTATGGCTACACCTTC,CASSTHRANYGYTF
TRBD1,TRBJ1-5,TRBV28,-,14,TGTGCCAGCAGTTCGGGACAGATCGATCAGCCCCAGCATTTT,CASSSGQIDQPQHF
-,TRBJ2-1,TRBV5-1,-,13,TGCGCCAGCAGCTTGGGGGACTACAATGAGCAGTTCTTC,CASSLGDYNEQFF
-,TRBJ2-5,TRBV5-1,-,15,TGCGCCAGCAGCTGGAATAGCCTCGGCCAAGAGACCCAGTACTTC,CASSWNSLGQETQYF
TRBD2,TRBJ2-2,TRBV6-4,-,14,TGTGCCAGTAAACTAGCGGAGAACACCGGGGAGCTGTTTTTT,CASKLAENTGELFF
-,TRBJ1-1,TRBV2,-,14,TGTGCCAGCAGCTTAAGGAAGTTTGGGATTGAAGCTTTCTTT,CASSLRKFGIEAFF
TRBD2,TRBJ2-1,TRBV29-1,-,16,TGCAGCGTTGAACTAGCGGGAGCGGACTCCTACAATGAGCAGTTCTTC,CSVELAGADSYNEQFF
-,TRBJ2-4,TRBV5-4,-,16,TGTGCCAGCAGCAGCTTTAAGGGACACCCCGGAAACATTCAGTACTTC,CASSSFKGHPGNIQYF
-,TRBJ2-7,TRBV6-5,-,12,TGTGCCAGCAGCCCGGGAAACTTGGGGCAGTACTTC,CASSPGNLGQYF
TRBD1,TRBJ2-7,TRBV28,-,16,TGTGCCAGCAGTCCATATCGACAGGGACGTTTCTACGAGCAGTACTTC,CASSPYRQGRFYEQYF
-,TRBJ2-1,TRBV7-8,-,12,TGTGCCAGCAGCTTAGCCGACCCCGAGCAGTTCTTC,CASSLADPEQFF
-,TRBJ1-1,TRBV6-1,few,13,TGTGCCAGCCCAAGCAGGGGAAAAACTGAAGCTTTCTTT,CASPSRGKTEAFF
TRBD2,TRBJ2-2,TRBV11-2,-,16,TGTGCCAGCAGCGTTACTAGCGGAGCGAACACCGGGGAGCTGTTTTTT,CASSVTSGANTGELFF
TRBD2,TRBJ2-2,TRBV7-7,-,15,TGTGCTAGCAGCCCGAGAGCGGGAGGGCCAGGGGAGCTGTTTTTT,CASSPRAGGPGELFF
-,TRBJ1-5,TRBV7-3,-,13,TGTGCCAGCAGCTTAGACGGGTCTCAGCCCCAGCATTTT,CASSLDGSQPQHF
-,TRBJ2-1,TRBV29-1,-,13,TGCAGCGTTGATCGGTCGGAATACAATGAGCAGTTCTTC,CSVDRSEYNEQFF
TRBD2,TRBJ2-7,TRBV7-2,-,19,TGTGCCAGCAGCTTACGGGGACCCCTATCGATAGCGGGAGGTTACGAGCAGTACTTC,CASSLRGPLSIAGGYEQYF
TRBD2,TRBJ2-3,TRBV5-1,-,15,TGCGCCAGCAGCTTTGGGACTAGCTTTGGAGATACGCAGTATTTT,CASSFGTSFGDTQYF
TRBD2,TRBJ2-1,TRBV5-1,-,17,TGCGCCAGCAGCTTGAACCCCGGGACTAGCGGGAACTCTGGATGGTTCTTC,CASSLNPGTSGNSGWFF
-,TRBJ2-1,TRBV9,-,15,TGTGCCAGCAGCGTAGATCTTAGCTCCTACAATGAGCAGTTCTTC,CASSVDLSSYNEQFF
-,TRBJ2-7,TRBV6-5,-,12,TGTGCCAGCATCGCTGACTCCTACGAGCAGTACTTC,CASIADSYEQYF